This entry describes one T cell receptor beta chain. This table comes from immunoSEQ multiplex PCR, and its TCRdb copy is limited to in-frame clones, with some not included. Altogether some 66,000 clones are present, 98% being singletons, with the ten largest covering roughly 0.15%. Trimming cost V 6 bases and J 2 bases; bases outside gene matches: 8. This CDR3 contains 15 residues. Germline CDR1 is LNHDA and CDR2 is SQIVND (reference sequence). This entry comes from a study of technical replicates of blood from several donors. The sample was T cells isolated from PBMCs. This TCR was recovered from a human donor in good health. This sequence joins TRBV19 and TRBJ1-1; TRBD1 matches at 8 bases. The CDR3 region is CASRDRVRINTEAFF. DNA for the CDR3: TGTGCCAGTAGGGACAGGGTCAGAATAAACACTGAAGCTTTCTTT. The whole variable domain, remainder taken from reference TRBV19 and TRBJ1-1, is DGGITQSPKYLFRKEGQNVTLSCEQNLNHDAMYWYRQDPGQGLRLIYYSQIVNDFQKGDIAEGYSVSREKKESFPLTVTSAQKNPTAFYLCASRDRVRINTEAFFGQGTRLTVV.